One and the same sample provided the 5 T cell receptor beta chains below, sequenced in a study of T cells in Graves' hyperthyroidism and ophthalmopathy. There were TCR beta CDR3 regions amplified from RNA transcripts. Using the HTBI primer set, a first-round RT-PCR was run on the TCR CDR3. From the multiplex PCR reads, TCRdb called clonotypes with MiXCR, one entry per CDR3 protein. Among about 640,000 distinct CDR3 sequences listed, 45% were seen once. Specimen: peripheral blood or thyroid tissue (not recorded which). All receptors come from an adult man with Graves' disease, either hyperthyroidism or ophthalmopathy (not recorded which).

The CDR3 coding sequence is TGTGCCATCAGTGAAGAGGGCTTGGCCAACGTCCTGACTTTC. Protein: CAISEEGLANVLTF. The chain uses TRBV10-3 and TRBJ2-6; maybe TRBD2 (5 bases). Germline lookup yields CDR1 ENHRY and CDR2 SYGVKD. CDR3 size: 14 residues. Trimming shortened V by 3 bases and J by 6 bases, and 9 bases separated the two germline ends.

CDR3 region: CASSLAAGGIGSPLHF. As DNA, the CDR3 is TGTGCCAGCAGCTTGGCGGCAGGGGGCATCGGTTCACCCCTCCACTTT. The chain carries TRBV5-8 and TRBJ1-6; 8 bases align to TRBD1. This CDR3 is 16 amino acids long. With 0 bases clipped from V and 9 bases from J, the junction kept 8 bases outside the gene matches. CDR1 SGHTS and CDR2 YDEGEE come from the germline V gene.

The CDR3 sequence: CASSLAQGAAGGYTF. In DNA, the CDR3 is TGTGCCAGCAGCTTAGCCCAGGGAGCAGCAGGCGGCTACACCTTC. The chain combines TRBV7-2 with TRBJ1-2, with D maybe TRBD1 (5 bases). CDR3 length equals 15 residues. The germline V gene has CDR1 SGHTA and CDR2 FQGNSA. The V gene lost 0 bases and the J gene lost 8 bases, with 16 bases spanning the gap.

This clonotype was seen at least ten times. The chain recombines TRBV6-1 with TRBJ1-2; 8 nucleotides line up with TRBD1. The CDR3 runs 15 residues. The germline V gene encodes CDR1 MNHNS and CDR2 SASEGT. V shed 6 bases, J shed 3 bases, and the junction held 9 bases outside the gene matches. The CDR3 DNA reads TGTGCCAGCAGCCTACGGGACAGGTCTGACTATGGCTACACCTTC. Translating gives CASSLRDRSDYGYTF.

Turning to this clonotype: A clone one base away is much larger, so this may be a read error. This rearrangement joins TRBV7-9 to TRBJ2-2; possible D gene TRBD1, 5 bases. The CDR3 totals 15 residues. Trimming removed 5 bases from V and 5 bases from J, with 15 bases in between. Germline V gene sequence: CDR1 SEHNR, CDR2 FQNEAQ (reference sequence). CDR3 residues: CASSTSRARTGELFF. CDR3 nucleotides: TGTGCCAGCAGCACATCCAGGGCGAGGACCGGGGAGCTGTTTTTT.